One sample yielded the 5 T cell receptor beta chains listed below, sequenced in a study of T cell clusters in autoimmune cytopenias. Roughly 40,000 genome equivalents of blood DNA were amplified for TRB. One tube held mixed TRB-A and TRB-B primer pools for touch-down PCR. Each CDR3 protein gets one entry in TCRdb, which reprocessed the multiplex PCR reads and gives no DNA. The ten most abundant clones cover roughly a tenth of a sample with about 2,800 distinct CDR3 sequences. The sequenced material came from peripheral blood. The origin of the receptors is a human donor with an autoimmune cytopenia or autoimmune hepatitis (not recorded which).

This clonotype shows up as medium-sized by frequency. This chain connects TRBV29-1 to TRBJ2-1; the TCRdb D gene call, TRBD2, has no DNA to confirm it. The CDR3 is 15 amino acids. The V gene's germline CDR1 is SQVTM and CDR2 ANQGSEA. CDR3 amino acids: CSGESGRYSYNEQFF.

This clonotype is classed as medium-sized by frequency. The chain's CDR3 is CASSAVAGALSYEQYF. V is TRBV19 and J is TRBJ2-7; TCRdb lists TRBD2, though no DNA is available to test this call. Germline CDR1 and CDR2: LNHDA and SQIVND (reference sequence). This CDR3 has 16 residues.

In terms of frequency, this clonotype is medium-sized. This chain links TRBV27 with TRBJ1-5; the TCRdb call, TRBD1, lacks DNA for checking. The CDR3 has 15 residues. Germline loops: CDR1 MNHEY, CDR2 SMNVEV (reference sequence). The CDR3 is CASRPLRDGNQPQHF.

This clonotype ranks as medium-sized in terms of frequency. The chain recombines TRBV7-2 with TRBJ2-1; TCRdb's D call, TRBD2, is unchecked because there is no DNA. CDR1 and CDR2 from the germline V gene are SGHTA and FQGNSA. The CDR3 extends over 15 amino acids. CDR3 protein: CASSHLRASGREQFF.

This clonotype shows up as medium-sized (0.01 to 0.1%) by frequency. V usage is TRBV27 and J usage is TRBJ1-5; TCRdb outputs TRBD1, but without DNA this stays unchecked. This CDR3 region has 14 residues. From germline, CDR1 is MNHEY and CDR2 SMNVEV (reference sequence). The CDR3 loop is CASSRDSSNQPQHF.